Each of the 32 T cell receptor beta chains below was sequenced from the same sample in a study of blood T cells in healthy people across ages (dated by TCRdb to about 2015). The library relied on 5' RACE. Data came from an Illumina HiSeq 2500. The second PCR ran for roughly 6 to 11 cycles and used a J-beta primer mix along with a sample-barcoded 5' primer. TCRdb handled the public reads itself, with Q25 trimming in fastp and clone calling in MiXCR, and kept productive beta chains. When rows share a CDR3 protein, they turn into one entry using the most common DNA and genes. Counted in this sample were about 970,000 distinct CDR3 sequences; 51% of them appeared once. The leading ten clones occupy over 20% of the sample. The sequenced sample was blood. The source is a woman aged 55-75 years in good health.

J is TRBJ2-1 and V is TRBV5-1; 9 bases align to TRBD2. Germline V lookup: CDR1 SGHRS, CDR2 YFSETQ. With V trimmed by 2 bases and J by 8 bases, 8 bases remained unmatched. The CDR3 consists of 15 residues. CDR3 coding DNA: TGCGCCAGCAGCTTAGGTGCGGGAGGGATCCATGAGCAGTTCTTC. Protein: CASSLGAGGIHEQFF.

This clonotype was observed at least ten times. V is TRBV4-1 and J is TRBJ1-2; D ambiguous. CDR3 length equals 13 residues. CDR1 is MGHRA and CDR2 is YSYEKL in the germline V gene. Trimming shortened V by 1 base and J by 1 base, and 4 bases separated the two germline ends. CDR3 DNA sequence: TGCGCCAGCAGCCAAGTGGGTAACTATGGCTACACCTTC. Encoded protein: CASSQVGNYGYTF.

The chain uses TRBV6-2 or TRBV6-3 and TRBJ2-1, with no clear D. CDR1 is MNHEY, CDR2 SVGEGT, per germline. V lost 7 bases and J lost 4, with 11 bases in between. This CDR3 is built from 13 residues. The CDR3 DNA follows: TGTGCCAGCACTACCGGATGGTACAATGAGCAGTTCTTC. It yields the protein CASTTGWYNEQFF.

This chain joins TRBV20-1 and TRBJ1-2, with D perhaps TRBD1 (5 bases). V lost 1 base and J 7 bases, leaving 13 bases between the germline ends. The CDR3 is 13 amino acids. CDR1 is DFQATT, CDR2 SNEGSKA, per germline (reference sequence). The CDR3 region has the DNA TGCAGTGCTAGAGGGTGGGGCGAGGTTGGCTACACCTTC. It codes for CSARGWGEVGYTF.

There are a few counts of this clonotype. The CDR3 DNA reads TGTGCCAGCAGTAGCAGAGGAGTAGCCAAAAACATTCAGTACTTC. This translates into CASSSRGVAKNIQYF. This chain uses TRBV28 with TRBJ2-4; no reliable D call. V lost 5 bases and J 0 bases, leaving 11 bases between the germline ends. From germline, CDR1 is MDHEN and CDR2 SYDVKM. This CDR3 is 15 amino acids long.

This chain uses TRBV20-1 with TRBJ2-1; D uncertain. Germline V CDR1 and CDR2: DFQATT, SNEGSKA (reference sequence). V dropped 0 bases and J dropped 0 bases, with 21 bases sitting between them. This CDR3 is built from 19 residues. The CDR3 DNA reads as TGCAGTGCTAGAGATCTAGTCCCGGGCCCCGAGTTCTCCTACAATGAGCAGTTCTTC. It specifies CSARDLVPGPEFSYNEQFF.

V usage is TRBV12-3 or TRBV12-4 and J usage is TRBJ2-1; no firm D call. The V end was cut by 4 bases, the J end by 1 base, with 8 bases between. The CDR3 has 14 amino acids. This chain's CDR3 is CASSWVASYNEQFF. CDR3 sequence (DNA): TGTGCCAGCAGTTGGGTGGCATCCTACAATGAGCAGTTCTTC.

This clonotype showed up many times. This chain connects TRBV29-1 to TRBJ2-2; possibly TRBD1 or TRBD2 for D (6 bases each). Germline CDR1 is SQVTM and CDR2 is ANQGSEA. The CDR3 is 15 residues long. The V end was cut by 4 bases, the J end by 2 bases, with 14 bases between. The CDR3 DNA is TGCAGCGTTGGAGGCAGGGGAGGCAACACCGGGGAGCTGTTTTTT. Its translation: CSVGGRGGNTGELFF.

The chain links TRBV28 to TRBJ2-6; the match to TRBD2 covers 7 bases. The CDR3 has 15 residues. Germline lookup yields CDR1 MDHEN and CDR2 SYDVKM. Written as DNA, the CDR3 is TGTGCTCATCGGGCGGGAGTGACTGGGGCCAACGTCCTGACTTTC. Protein sequence: CAHRAGVTGANVLTF.

V is TRBV20-1 and J is TRBJ1-6; weak D call: TRBD1 (6 bases). Deletions cut 5 bases from V and 6 bases from J, with 14 bases between. The CDR3 covers 14 residues. CDR1 DFQATT and CDR2 SNEGSKA come from the germline V gene (reference sequence). The CDR3 sequence: CSARQGQSNSPLHF. The CDR3 DNA reads as TGCAGTGCTCGCCAGGGACAAAGTAATTCACCCCTCCACTTT.

This clonotype appeared a few times. This rearrangement joins TRBV7-2 to TRBJ2-4, with D maybe TRBD2 (6 bases). The CDR3 runs to 15 residues. Germline CDR1 is SGHTA and CDR2 is FQGNSA. V shed 4 bases and J shed 7 bases, with 17 bases lying between them. CDR3 DNA: TGTGCCAGCAGCTCTAGCAGTACCGGGACTAACATTCAGTACTTC. Protein sequence: CASSSSSTGTNIQYF.

This rearrangement joins TRBV7-2 to TRBJ2-3, with 10 nucleotides matching TRBD2. The CDR3 is 16 amino acids. Trimming removed 4 bases from V and 6 bases from J; junction bases left unmatched: 10. Germline CDR1 reads SGHTA; CDR2 reads FQGNSA. The CDR3 region has the DNA TGTGCCAGCAGCTGGAGGTTAGCGGGAGGATGGGATACGCAGTATTTT. This codes for CASSWRLAGGWDTQYF.

This chain links TRBV7-6 with TRBJ2-7; unclear D gene. Germline V gene lookup returns CDR1 SGHVS and CDR2 FNYEAQ. CDR3 length: 13 residues. V shed 5 bases and J shed 3 bases, with 11 bases lying between them. Here the CDR3 DNA reads TGTGCCAGCAGCGGGTGGGAAAGCTACGAGCAGTACTTC. It encodes CASSGWESYEQYF.

The V call is TRBV16, the J call TRBJ2-2, with TRBD1 identical over 8 bases. The V gene's germline CDR1 is KGHSY and CDR2 FQNENV. Germline trimming cut 2 bases from V and 4 bases from J; bases unmatched to any gene: 3. The CDR3 spans 15 residues. The CDR3 loop is CASSQTGGITGELFF. The DNA of the CDR3 is TGTGCCAGCAGCCAAACAGGGGGTATCACCGGGGAGCTGTTTTTT.

The chain uses TRBV28 and TRBJ2-4; 15 bases align to TRBD2. The DNA end is more similar to TRBJ2-5, so the J call may be wrong. Germline V CDR1 and CDR2: MDHEN, SYDVKM. The CDR3 extends over 17 amino acids. The CDR3 loop reads CASSAPGLAGGQETQYF. The CDR3 nucleotides are TGTGCCAGCAGTGCCCCGGGACTAGCGGGAGGCCAAGAGACCCAGTACTTC.

The V call is TRBV7-3, the J call TRBJ2-6; D is perhaps TRBD2 (5 bases). V gave up 1 base and J gave up 2 bases, with 12 bases separating them. CDR3 length equals 17 residues. CDR1 is SGHTA and CDR2 is FQGTGA in the germline V gene. This CDR3 reads CASSLMSRGTGANVLTF. The CDR3 DNA sequence: TGTGCCAGCAGCTTAATGAGTAGAGGGACTGGGGCCAACGTCCTGACTTTC.

This clonotype showed up just a few times. The chain has TRBV10-1 and TRBJ2-7; 8 bases agree with TRBD1. Germline CDR1 WNHNN, CDR2 SYGVQD (reference sequence). V dropped 4 bases and J dropped 2; count of bases not matched to a gene: 7. This CDR3 spans 15 amino acids. The DNA of the CDR3 is TGCGCCAGCAGTGGCCGGACAGGGACCACCTACGAGCAGTACTTC. This translates into CASSGRTGTTYEQYF.

This clonotype was recorded a few times. For the CDR3, the DNA is TGTGCCGCCCGACCCCAGGACAGGGATCACGAGCAGTACTTC. Protein sequence: CAARPQDRDHEQYF. This chain uses TRBV6-2 or TRBV6-3 with TRBJ2-7, with TRBD1 matching over 8 bases. From germline, CDR1 is MNHEY and CDR2 SVGEGT. Trimming took 11 bases from V and 5 from J; bases not matched to a gene: 14. This CDR3 spans 14 amino acids.

The V gene is TRBV7-6, the J gene TRBJ2-1; the D gene is possibly TRBD1 (6 bases). Trimming took 2 bases from V and 5 from J, leaving 19 bases between them. The CDR3 is 17 residues long. Germline CDR1 reads SGHVS; CDR2 reads FNYEAQ. This CDR3 is CASSLRTLGGSHNEQFF. The CDR3 DNA follows: TGTGCCAGCAGCTTAAGGACCCTAGGGGGAAGCCACAATGAGCAGTTCTTC.

CDR3 loop: CASRPSGGGGTQYF. CDR3 sequence (DNA): TGTGCCAGCAGGCCCTCAGGGGGCGGTGGGACCCAGTACTTC. The rearrangement links TRBV6-5 to TRBJ2-5; 8 bases fit TRBD1. Trimming took 6 bases from V and 7 from J; bases not matched to a gene: 10. This CDR3 region has 14 residues. The germline V gene has CDR1 MNHEY and CDR2 SVGAGI.

V gene TRBV7-9 combines with J gene TRBJ1-5; D unclear. The CDR3 runs 15 residues. Trimming removed 4 bases from V and 6 bases from J, with 16 bases in between. Germline lookup yields CDR1 SEHNR and CDR2 FQNEAQ (reference sequence). The DNA for the CDR3 is TGTGCCAGCAGCTCGATTCAAGGTGCGAGTCAGCCCCAGCATTTT. It yields the protein CASSSIQGASQPQHF.

In the case of this clonotype: A much larger clone is a single base away; this may be a read error. The V and J genes are TRBV7-9 and TRBJ1-2; unclear D gene. The CDR3 covers 14 residues. V dropped 5 bases and J dropped 4 bases, with 14 bases sitting between them. Germline V gene data show CDR1 as SEHNR and CDR2 as FQNEAQ (reference sequence). CDR3 residues: CASSVSRGGYGYTF. The CDR3, as DNA: TGTGCCAGCAGCGTAAGCCGGGGTGGCTATGGCTACACCTTC.

This chain joins TRBV6-5 and TRBJ1-2; possible D gene TRBD1, 5 bases. V lost 4 bases and J lost 4, with 10 bases in between. Germline V CDR1 and CDR2: MNHEY, SVGAGI. CDR3 length: 13 residues. CDR3 residues: CASSSTGLYGYTF. Written as DNA, the CDR3 is TGTGCCAGCAGTTCCACAGGACTCTATGGCTACACCTTC.

The chain employs TRBV28 and TRBJ2-1, with a weak D call TRBD2 (7 bases). Germline V CDR1 and CDR2: MDHEN, SYDVKM. The V gene lost 7 bases and the J gene lost 10 bases, with 20 bases spanning the gap. The CDR3 has 14 amino acids. CDR3 sequence (DNA): TGTGCCAGCAAGGGGGGAGGGCCATCAAGGGAGCAGTTCTTC. Its translation is CASKGGGPSREQFF.

The rearrangement uses TRBV20-1 and TRBJ1-4, with D perhaps matching TRBD1 (6 bases). Germline CDR1 and CDR2: DFQATT and SNEGSKA (reference sequence). This CDR3 is 14 amino acids long. Between the trimmed V and J ends, which lost 2 bases and 3 bases, there was a span of 10 bases. The CDR3 loop reads CSARRGGANEKLFF. In nucleotides, the CDR3 is TGCAGTGCTAGAAGGGGGGGTGCTAATGAAAAACTGTTTTTT.

The genes are TRBV20-1 and TRBJ2-1, with 11 bases fitting TRBD2. The CDR3 runs to 13 residues. The germline V gene encodes CDR1 DFQATT and CDR2 SNEGSKA (reference sequence). With V trimmed by 5 bases and J by 6 bases, 3 bases remained unmatched. This CDR3 reads CSALAGGFNEQFF. For the CDR3, the DNA is TGCAGTGCTCTAGCGGGAGGTTTCAATGAGCAGTTCTTC.

V and J are TRBV20-1 and TRBJ2-3; 9 bases agree with TRBD2. J gave up 5 bases and V 6 bases, and 12 bases lay outside the gene matches. This CDR3 has 15 amino acids. CDR1 and CDR2 (germline): DFQATT, SNEGSKA (reference sequence). CDR3 region: CSASRNSGRGDTQYF. The CDR3 DNA reads as TGCAGTGCCTCAAGGAATAGCGGGAGAGGAGATACGCAGTATTTT.

This rearrangement joins TRBV20-1 to TRBJ2-7; D not certain. Germline CDR1 and CDR2: DFQATT and SNEGSKA (reference sequence). CDR3 length equals 12 residues. Written as DNA, the CDR3 is TGCAGCCGTAGAGCCTTCCCCTACGAGCAGTACTTC. It is translated as CSRRAFPYEQYF.

Note on this clonotype: Mismatch with germline at one junction end may stem from a read error. This sequence joins TRBV27 and TRBJ2-1; D gene unclear. The CDR3 has 12 residues. CDR1 MNHEY and CDR2 SMNVEV come from the germline V gene (reference sequence). CDR3 nucleotide sequence: TGTGCCAGCACGGGTCTTTACAATGGGCAGTTCTTC. Residues: CASTGLYNGQFF.

This clonotype was seen more than once but under ten times. This chain connects TRBV14 to TRBJ1-6, with D perhaps TRBD1 (5 bases). Germline CDR1 reads SGHDN; CDR2 reads FVKESK. The CDR3 is 14 amino acids. With 4 bases removed from V and 8 bases from J, the gap between germline ends came to 12 bases. CDR3 coding DNA: TGTGCCAGCAGCCGGGGACCGTCGGATTCACCCCTCCACTTT. Its protein product is CASSRGPSDSPLHF.

The gene calls are TRBV3-1 and TRBJ2-3; D is undetermined. The V gene's germline CDR1 is LGHDT and CDR2 YNNKEL (reference sequence). V shed 4 bases and J shed 1 base, with 15 bases lying between them. CDR3 length equals 16 residues. CDR3 residues: CASSLRQATRTDTQYF. As DNA, the CDR3 is TGTGCCAGCAGCCTGAGGCAAGCGACCCGCACAGATACGCAGTATTTT.

This clonotype was counted a single time. The chain couples TRBV20-1 to TRBJ2-5; perhaps TRBD2 as D (5 bases). V was trimmed by 0 bases and J by 11 bases, leaving 10 bases between them. CDR3 length: 11 residues. Germline values: CDR1 DFQATT, CDR2 SNEGSKA (reference sequence). CDR3 coding DNA: TGCAGTGCTAGAGAGCGGGTTTGGCAGTACTTC. Translation: CSARERVWQYF.